These 3 T cell receptor beta chains share one sample of origin, sequenced in a study of CD8 T cells in ankylosing spondylitis. From the 5' RACE reads, TCRdb called clonotypes with MiXCR, one entry per CDR3 protein. The sample has around 340,000 distinct CDR3 sequences, 14% to 15% seen once. The sample taken for sequencing was blood, either unsorted or a sorted T cell fraction (not recorded which). Every receptor here comes from a male donor with ankylosing spondylitis or in good health (not recorded which).

This clonotype has only a few counts. This chain uses TRBV12-3 or TRBV12-4 with TRBJ2-1, with TRBD2 matching over 11 bases. The CDR3 is 17 residues long. Trimming cost V 4 bases and J 7 bases; bases outside gene matches: 12. The chain's CDR3 is CASSSITGSGRANEQFF. In DNA, the CDR3 is TGTGCCAGCAGTTCCATTACTGGTAGCGGGAGGGCAAATGAGCAGTTCTTC.

This clonotype was observed a few times. The chain employs TRBV5-6 and TRBJ2-2; D might be TRBD1 (5 bases). The CDR3 is 16 amino acids. CDR1 SGHDT and CDR2 YYEEEE come from the germline V gene. Deletions cut 5 bases from V and 6 bases from J, with 20 bases between. For the CDR3, the DNA is TGTGCCAGCAGTCCCCGACAGACGCTAGGAGCCGGGGAGCTGTTTTTT. It codes for CASSPRQTLGAGELFF.

The rearrangement joins TRBV7-2 to TRBJ2-7, with D perhaps matching TRBD1 (5 bases). The V and J ends lost 1 base and 6 bases respectively, with 13 bases between them. The CDR3 covers 14 residues. The germline V gene has CDR1 SGHTA and CDR2 FQGNSA. CDR3 nucleotide sequence: TGTGCCAGCAGCTTAGGCAGGGAATTTCCCGAGCAGTACTTC. The encoded protein is CASSLGREFPEQYF.